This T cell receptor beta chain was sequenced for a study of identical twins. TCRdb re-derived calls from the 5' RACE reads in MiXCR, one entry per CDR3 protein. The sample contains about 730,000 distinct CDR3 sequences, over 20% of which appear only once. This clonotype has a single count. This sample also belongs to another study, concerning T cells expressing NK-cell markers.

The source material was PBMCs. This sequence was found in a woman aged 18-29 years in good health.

In DNA, the CDR3 is TGTGCCAGCACTCAACTGAAGACGAACACTGAAGCTTTCTTT. This codes for CASTQLKTNTEAFF. The V call is TRBV11-2, the J call TRBJ1-1, with no clear D. The CDR3 is made up of 14 amino acids. The V gene's germline CDR1 is SGHAT and CDR2 FQNNGV. V was pared by 7 bases and J by 1 base, with 13 bases between.